The sequence of this T cell receptor beta chain was determined in a study of Ad26.COV2.S vaccination and SARS-CoV-2 variants. General study points: Individuals receiving vaccine had higher spike-specific TCR breadth than placebo recipients did.

Treatment of the sample: around 19 received Ad26.COV2.S at low or high dose, single or two shots; roughly 5 received placebo; per-sample allocation not given. Sampling was done on day 63 after the first vaccine or placebo injection. The data were produced by immunoSEQ multiplex PCR, yet TCRdb's version contains in-frame clones alone and is incomplete. The sample shows some 370,000 clones, roughly 80% of them seen only once. Of note for this clone: As yet, its antigen is unknown.

Deletions cut 4 bases from V and 0 bases from J, with 13 bases between. CDR1 is MRHNA, CDR2 SNTAGT, per germline. The CDR3 is 17 residues long. The sample was peripheral blood, taken in a trial of Ad26.COV2.S vaccine versus placebo. The clonotype was recovered from a person between 18 and 65 years old who received the Ad26.COV2.S COVID-19 vaccine or a placebo. This rearrangement joins TRBV6-4 to TRBJ2-6; tentative D call: TRBD1 (6 bases). CDR3: CASSGTETDSGANVLTF. CDR3 nucleotides: TGTGCCAGCAGTGGGACAGAAACAGACTCTGGGGCCAACGTCCTGACTTTC.